This T cell receptor (beta chain) was profiled in a study of T cells in Graves' hyperthyroidism and ophthalmopathy. RNA transcripts yielded amplified TCR beta CDR3 regions. TCR CDR3 regions were first amplified by RT-PCR with HTBI primers. MiXCR was run by TCRdb on the multiplex PCR reads, yielding one entry per CDR3 protein. The data contain approximately 430,000 distinct CDR3 sequences, approximately 15% of them seen just once; the ten biggest clones take up less than 15%. In the case of this clonotype: With a much larger clone just one base away, this may be a read error.

The diagnostic basis comprised clinical symptoms, serum thyroxine and TRAb, thyroid ultrasound and orbital computed tomography. The source of the PBMCs was over 8.5 ml of fresh peripheral blood. Sequencing used blood. The TCR comes from a man younger than 30 with Graves' ophthalmopathy.

For the CDR3, the DNA is TGTGCCAGCAGCCCGGGACGGCTTAGTTCACCCCTCCACTTT. Translated: CASSPGRLSSPLHF. The chain carries TRBV7-9 and TRBJ1-6; D may be TRBD1 (5 bases). In germline, CDR1 is SEHNR, CDR2 FQNEAQ (reference sequence). V was trimmed by 5 bases and J by 9 bases, leaving 14 bases between them. There are 14 residues in the CDR3.